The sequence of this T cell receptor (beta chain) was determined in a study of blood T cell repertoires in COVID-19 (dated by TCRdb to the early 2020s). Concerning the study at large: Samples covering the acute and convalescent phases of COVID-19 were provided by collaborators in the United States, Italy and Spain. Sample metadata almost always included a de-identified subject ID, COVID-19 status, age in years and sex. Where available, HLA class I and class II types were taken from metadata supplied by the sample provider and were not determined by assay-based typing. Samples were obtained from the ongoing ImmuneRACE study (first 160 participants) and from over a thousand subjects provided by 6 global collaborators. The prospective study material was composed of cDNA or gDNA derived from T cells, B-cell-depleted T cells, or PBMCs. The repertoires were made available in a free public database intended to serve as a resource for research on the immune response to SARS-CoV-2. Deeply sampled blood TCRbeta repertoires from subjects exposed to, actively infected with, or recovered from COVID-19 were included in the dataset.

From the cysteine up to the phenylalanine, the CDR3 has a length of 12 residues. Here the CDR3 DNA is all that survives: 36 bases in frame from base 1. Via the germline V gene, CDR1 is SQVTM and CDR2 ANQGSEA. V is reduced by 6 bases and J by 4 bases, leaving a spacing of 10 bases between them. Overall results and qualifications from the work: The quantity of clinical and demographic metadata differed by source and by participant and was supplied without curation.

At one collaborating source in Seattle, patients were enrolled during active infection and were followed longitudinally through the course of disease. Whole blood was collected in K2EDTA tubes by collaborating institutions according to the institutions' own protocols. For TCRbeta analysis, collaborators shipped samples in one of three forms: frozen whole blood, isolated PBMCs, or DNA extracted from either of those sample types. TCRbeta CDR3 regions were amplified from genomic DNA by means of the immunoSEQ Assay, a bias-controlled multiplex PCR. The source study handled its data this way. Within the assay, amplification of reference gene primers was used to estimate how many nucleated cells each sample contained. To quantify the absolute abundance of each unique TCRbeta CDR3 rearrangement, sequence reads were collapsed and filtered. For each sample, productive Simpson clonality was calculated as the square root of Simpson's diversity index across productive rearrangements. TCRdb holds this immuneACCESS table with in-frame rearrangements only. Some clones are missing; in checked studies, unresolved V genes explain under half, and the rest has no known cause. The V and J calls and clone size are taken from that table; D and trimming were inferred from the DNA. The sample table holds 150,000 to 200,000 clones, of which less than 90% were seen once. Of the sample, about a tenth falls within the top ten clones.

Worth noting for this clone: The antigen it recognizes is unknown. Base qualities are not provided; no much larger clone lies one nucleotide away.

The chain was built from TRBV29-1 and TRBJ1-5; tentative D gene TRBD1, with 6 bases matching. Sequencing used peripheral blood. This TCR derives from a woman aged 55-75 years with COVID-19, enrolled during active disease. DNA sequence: TGCAGCGTCGCGACAGGTAATCAGCCCCAGCATTTT. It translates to CSVATGNQPQHF.